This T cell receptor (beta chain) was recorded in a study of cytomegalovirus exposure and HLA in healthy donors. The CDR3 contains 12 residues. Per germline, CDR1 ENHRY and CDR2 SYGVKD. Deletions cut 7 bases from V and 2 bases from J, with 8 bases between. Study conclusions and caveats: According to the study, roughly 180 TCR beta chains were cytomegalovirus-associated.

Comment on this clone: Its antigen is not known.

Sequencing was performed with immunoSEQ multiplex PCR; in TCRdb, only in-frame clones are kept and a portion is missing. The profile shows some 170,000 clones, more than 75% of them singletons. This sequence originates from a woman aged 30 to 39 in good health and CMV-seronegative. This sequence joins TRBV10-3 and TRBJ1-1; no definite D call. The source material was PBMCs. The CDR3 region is CAIMRSNTEAFF. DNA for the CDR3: TGTGCCATCATGAGGAGCAACACTGAAGCTTTCTTT.